Sequencing of this T cell receptor (beta chain) was carried out in a study of shared clonotypes between healthy human individuals. A remark on this clone: What it binds is not known.

The CDR3 covers 15 residues. Germline CDR1 reads SGHDN; CDR2 reads FVKESK. V was shortened by 1 base and J by 4 bases, with 14 bases between the two germline ends. Terminally differentiated effector memory CD45RA+ cells were left out of the naive CD8 fraction, which was CD45RO-negative and positively selected for CCR7. Healthy adults negative for HIV, lacking recent acute infections or vaccinations, served as donors. The study, taken as a whole, reports: A handful of donors shared approximately 5% of their naive CD4 clonotypes. Rarefaction revealed incomplete sorted-subset sequencing despite large depth.

Sorted-subset replicate PCR reactions contained roughly 210 ng DNA, corresponding to some 30,000 T cell genomes. The method was immunoSEQ multiplex PCR; TCRdb's version includes in-frame clones alone and lacks a portion of them. The repertoire holds more than 600,000 clones, with 92% as singletons. The origin of this receptor is a man aged 25 to 40 in good health. Sequencing input: naive CD8+ T cells sorted from blood. This chain uses TRBV14 with TRBJ2-7; D may be TRBD1 or TRBD2 (5 bases each). The CDR3 spells CASSQVQGAAYEQYF. As DNA, the CDR3 is TGTGCCAGCAGCCAAGTTCAGGGAGCGGCGTACGAGCAGTACTTC.